Reported below is one T cell receptor (beta chain). The antigen remains undetermined. The sample belongs to a study of cytomegalovirus exposure and HLA in healthy donors. V was clipped by 2 bases and J by 7 bases; unmatched bases: 11. Germline V gene data show CDR1 as MNHEY and CDR2 as SVGAGI. This CDR3 contains 16 residues. Findings of the study overall: The authors judged a highly shared variant cluster likely a sequencing artifact. The authors later found most CMV-associated TCR beta chains appeared HLA-restricted. Diagnosis of cytomegalovirus status made by the classifier reportedly showed high specificity and sensitivity.

In the PCR, 60 Vbeta and 13 Jbeta primers were used. The table came from immunoSEQ multiplex PCR; TCRdb's copy has only in-frame clones and leaves some out. Here the sample spans 150,000 to 200,000 clones, around 68% being singletons. The sequenced material came from PBMCs. The source of this sequence is a young man in good health and CMV-seropositive. The chain recombines TRBV6-5 with TRBJ2-1, with 7 bases lining up with TRBD2. The CDR3 reads CASSYPRLAGRNEQFF. The CDR3 nucleotides read TGTGCCAGCAGTTACCCAAGACTAGCCGGGAGGAATGAGCAGTTCTTC.